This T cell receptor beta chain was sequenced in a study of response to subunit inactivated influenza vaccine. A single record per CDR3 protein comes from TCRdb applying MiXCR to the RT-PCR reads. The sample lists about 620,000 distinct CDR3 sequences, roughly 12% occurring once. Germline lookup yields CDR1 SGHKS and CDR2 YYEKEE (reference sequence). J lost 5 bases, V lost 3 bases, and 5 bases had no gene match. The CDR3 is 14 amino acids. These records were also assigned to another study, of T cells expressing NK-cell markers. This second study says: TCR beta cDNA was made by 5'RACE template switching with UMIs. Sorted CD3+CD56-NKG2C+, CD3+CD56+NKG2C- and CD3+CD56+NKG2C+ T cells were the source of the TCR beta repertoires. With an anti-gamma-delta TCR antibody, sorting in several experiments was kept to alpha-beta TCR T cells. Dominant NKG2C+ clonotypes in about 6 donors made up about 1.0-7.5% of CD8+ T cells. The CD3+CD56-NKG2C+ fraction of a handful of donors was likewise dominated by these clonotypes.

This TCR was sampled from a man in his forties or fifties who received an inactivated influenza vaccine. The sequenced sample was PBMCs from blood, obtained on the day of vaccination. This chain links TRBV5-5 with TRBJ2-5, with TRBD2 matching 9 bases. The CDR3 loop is CASSSAGGWETQYF. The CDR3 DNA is TGTGCCAGCAGCTCAGCGGGGGGTTGGGAGACCCAGTACTTC.